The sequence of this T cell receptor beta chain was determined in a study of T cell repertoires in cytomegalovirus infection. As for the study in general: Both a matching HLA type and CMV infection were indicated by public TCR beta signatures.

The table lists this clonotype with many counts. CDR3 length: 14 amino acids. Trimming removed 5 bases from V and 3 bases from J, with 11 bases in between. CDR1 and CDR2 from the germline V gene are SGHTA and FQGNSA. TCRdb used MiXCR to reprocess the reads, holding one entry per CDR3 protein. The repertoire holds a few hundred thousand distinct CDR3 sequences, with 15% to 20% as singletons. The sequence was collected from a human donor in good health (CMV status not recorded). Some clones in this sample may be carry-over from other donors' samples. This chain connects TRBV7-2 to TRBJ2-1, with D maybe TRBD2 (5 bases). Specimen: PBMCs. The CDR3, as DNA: TGTGCCAGCAGCCGCCCGAGCGGCTACAATGAGCAGTTCTTC. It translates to CASSRPSGYNEQFF.